Here is one T cell receptor (beta chain) with its context. Its antigen is still unknown. The sample comes from a study of T cells in Graves' hyperthyroidism and ophthalmopathy. Study findings and constraints: Median prediction lead before ophthalmopathy onset was 5 to 7 months with the model. Within blood appeared most thyroid clonotypes that had expanded above 0.001. In the analysis, a 13 V-J model separated ophthalmopathy from stable hyperthyroidism.

The diagnoses drew upon clinical symptoms, serum thyroxine and TRAb, thyroid ultrasound and orbital computed tomography. Researchers amplified the TCR beta CDR3 regions from RNA transcripts. Carried out on the TCR CDR3, a first-round RT-PCR used the HTBI primer set. MiXCR, applied by TCRdb to the multiplex PCR reads, yields one record per CDR3 protein. The profile covers 300,000 or so distinct CDR3 sequences, with 15% to 20% appearing a single time and approximately 49% taken by the ten largest. The CDR3 sequence is 17 residues long. With V trimmed by 7 bases and J by 0 bases, 11 bases remained unmatched.

V gene TRBV12-3 or TRBV12-4 combines with J gene TRBJ2-2, with 7 positions matching TRBD1. This clonotype originated in a woman between 45 and 65 years old with Graves' hyperthyroidism. The sample comprised blood. The CDR3 bases are TGTGCCAGCATGGACCCCGGGGACAGAGCGAACACCGGGGAGCTGTTTTTT. Amino acids: CASMDPGDRANTGELFF.